One T cell receptor (beta chain) is described in this entry. Single viable CD3+CD4+CD8-CD45RO+ cells were sorted as the memory CD4+ T cells. Per the study methods: After removing out-of-frame reads, approximately 2.2 million distinct TCRbeta sequences remained. TCRdb's copy holds only in-frame clones and misses some; the assay was immunoSEQ multiplex PCR. The DNA was the basis for D and trimming; V, J and clone size are from that table. This table has about 41,000 clones, less than 80% appearing once. This CDR3 contains 15 residues. V shed 0 bases and J shed 0 bases, with 8 bases lying between them. The germline CDR1 and CDR2 sequences are ENHRY and SYGVKD. This specimen belongs to a study of memory CD4+ T cells and cytomegalovirus serostatus. Study background: This sample comes from healthy Belgian adults, eight or nine CMV seropositive, 24 seronegative.

The origin of this receptor is an adult in good health and CMV-seronegative. The rearrangement uses TRBV10-3 and TRBJ1-2; possibly TRBD1 for D (6 bases). Sequencing was performed on memory CD4+ T cells from blood. CDR3 region: CAISESRTANYGYTF. The CDR3 DNA reads TGTGCCATCAGTGAGTCGAGGACAGCTAACTATGGCTACACCTTC.